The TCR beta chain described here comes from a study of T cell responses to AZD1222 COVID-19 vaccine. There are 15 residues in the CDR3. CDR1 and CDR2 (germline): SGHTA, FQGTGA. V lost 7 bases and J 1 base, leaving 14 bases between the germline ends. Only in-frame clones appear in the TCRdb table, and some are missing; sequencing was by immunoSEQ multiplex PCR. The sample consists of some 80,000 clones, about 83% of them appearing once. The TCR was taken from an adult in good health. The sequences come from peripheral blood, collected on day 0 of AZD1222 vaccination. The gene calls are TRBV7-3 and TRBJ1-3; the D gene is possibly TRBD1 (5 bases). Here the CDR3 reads CASTPQGPSGNTIYF. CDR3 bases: TGTGCCAGCACCCCGCAGGGACCATCTGGAAACACCATATATTTT.